This T cell receptor beta chain emerged from a study of blood T cells in healthy people across ages. Points from the study as a whole: Diversity estimates drawn from one million T cells were deemed underestimates. Compared with aged donors, long-lived donors showed fewer expanded clones, suggesting selection.

This clonotype has only a few counts. Its antigen is undetermined. Germline-derived CDR1 and CDR2 are LNHDA and SQIVND (reference sequence). The V gene lost 1 base and the J gene lost 0 bases, with 6 bases spanning the gap. CDR3 length equals 14 residues. Combining a sample-barcoded 5' primer with a J-beta primer mix, a second PCR ran for about 6 to 11 cycles. TCRdb fed the 5' RACE reads into MiXCR, producing one record per CDR3 protein. In the table there are around 1,100,000 distinct CDR3 sequences, less than 45% of which are singletons. The clonotype was recovered from a man in his late teens or twenties in good health. What was sequenced was blood. This rearrangement joins TRBV19 to TRBJ1-1, with D tentatively TRBD1 (5 bases). CDR3 nucleotides: TGTGCCAGTAGTATAGGGGGCTTGAACACTGAAGCTTTCTTT. Translation: CASSIGGLNTEAFF.